A selection of T cell receptor beta chains follows, all from one sample in a study of T cell responses to AZD1222 COVID-19 vaccine. Repertoires were generated with immunoSEQ multiplex PCR, while TCRdb's copy carries only in-frame clones and drops some. Here the sample spans some 120,000 clones, around 92% being singletons. The specimen comprised peripheral blood, sampled 28 days after the second AZD1222 dose. These TCRs come from an adult who received the AZD1222 COVID-19 vaccine. Each CDR3 is given with its conserved first and last residue. A D gene is named only where the DNA matches it firmly. Some rows mark clone size as missing; the rest say once, few, many or name a class of expanded clone.

j_gene: TRBJ2-1; v_gene: TRBV6-5; d_gene: .; abundance: .; CDR3aa: CASRIITEQFF; CDR3nt: TGTGCCAGCAGGATAATTACTGAGCAGTTCTTC
j_gene: TRBJ1-5; v_gene: TRBV7-8; d_gene: .; abundance: .; CDR3aa: CASYQGEGGRIGNQPQHF; CDR3nt: TGTGCCAGCTACCAAGGGGAGGGGGGTAGAATAGGCAATCAGCCCCAGCATTTT
j_gene: TRBJ1-6; v_gene: TRBV28; d_gene: TRBD1; abundance: .; CDR3aa: CASSTPRDRGLPYNSPLHF; CDR3nt: TGTGCCAGCAGTACACCCCGGGACAGGGGGCTACCCTATAATTCACCCCTCCACTTT
j_gene: TRBJ2-1; v_gene: TRBV28; d_gene: .; abundance: .; CDR3aa: CASIYGDKYNEQFF; CDR3nt: TGTGCCAGCATTTACGGTGACAAGTACAATGAGCAGTTCTTC
j_gene: TRBJ1-2; v_gene: TRBV7-2; d_gene: .; abundance: .; CDR3aa: CASSLGGRSRNYGYTF; CDR3nt: TGTGCCAGCAGCTTAGGGGGTCGATCCCGAAACTATGGCTACACCTTC
j_gene: TRBJ2-2; v_gene: TRBV2; d_gene: .; abundance: .; CDR3aa: CASSGTLLNTGELFF; CDR3nt: TGTGCCAGCAGTGGCACACTACTGAACACCGGGGAGCTGTTTTTT
j_gene: TRBJ2-7; v_gene: TRBV29-1; d_gene: TRBD1; abundance: .; CDR3aa: CSARDRGLYEQYF; CDR3nt: TGCAGCGCCCGGGACAGGGGGCTCTACGAGCAGTACTTC
j_gene: TRBJ2-7; v_gene: TRBV7-2; d_gene: .; abundance: .; CDR3aa: CASSLLDAGYEQYF; CDR3nt: TGTGCCAGCAGCTTACTGGACGCGGGCTACGAGCAGTACTTC
j_gene: TRBJ2-7; v_gene: TRBV10-2; d_gene: TRBD1; abundance: .; CDR3aa: CASSGQGADEQYF; CDR3nt: TGCGCCAGCAGTGGACAGGGGGCCGACGAGCAGTACTTC
j_gene: TRBJ1-6; v_gene: TRBV6-5; d_gene: .; abundance: .; CDR3aa: CASSYSYDARYSPLHF; CDR3nt: TGTGCCAGCAGTTACTCGTATGACGCGAGGTATTCACCCCTCCACTTT
j_gene: TRBJ2-3; v_gene: TRBV18; d_gene: TRBD2; abundance: .; CDR3aa: CASSPTRGGADTQYF; CDR3nt: TGTGCCAGCTCACCAACTCGCGGGGGGGCAGATACGCAGTATTTT
j_gene: TRBJ1-1; v_gene: TRBV10-3; d_gene: .; abundance: .; CDR3aa: CASKGDGARGEAFF; CDR3nt: TGTGCCAGCAAAGGTGACGGGGCCCGGGGCGAAGCTTTCTTT
j_gene: TRBJ1-5; v_gene: TRBV28; d_gene: TRBD1; abundance: .; CDR3aa: CASSLRTGRNQPQHF; CDR3nt: TGTGCCAGCAGTTTGAGGACAGGTCGCAATCAGCCCCAGCATTTT
j_gene: TRBJ1-6; v_gene: TRBV27; d_gene: TRBD1; abundance: .; CDR3aa: CASSQGARSPLHF; CDR3nt: TGTGCCAGCAGTCAGGGGGCTCGGTCACCCCTCCACTTT
j_gene: TRBJ1-6; v_gene: TRBV19; d_gene: .; abundance: .; CDR3aa: CASRTTTDYNSPLHF; CDR3nt: TGTGCCAGTAGGACAACGACAGATTATAATTCACCCCTCCACTTT
j_gene: TRBJ1-5; v_gene: TRBV18; d_gene: .; abundance: few; CDR3aa: CASSTDSSNQPQHF; CDR3nt: TGTGCCAGCTCCACGGACAGTTCTAATCAGCCCCAGCATTTT
j_gene: TRBJ1-1; v_gene: TRBV11-3; d_gene: .; abundance: .; CDR3aa: CASSLGRPGTEAFF; CDR3nt: TGTGCCAGCAGCCTCGGACGTCCGGGCACTGAAGCTTTCTTT
j_gene: TRBJ2-7; v_gene: TRBV6-5; d_gene: .; abundance: .; CDR3aa: CASSTGPNYEQYF; CDR3nt: TGTGCCAGCAGCACGGGACCGAACTACGAGCAGTACTTC
j_gene: TRBJ2-2; v_gene: TRBV7-9; d_gene: .; abundance: .; CDR3aa: CASSFWEVAGELFF; CDR3nt: TGTGCCAGCAGCTTCTGGGAGGTTGCCGGGGAGCTGTTTTTT
j_gene: TRBJ2-1; v_gene: TRBV6-5; d_gene: TRBD2; abundance: .; CDR3aa: CASSTSGDYNEQFF; CDR3nt: TGTGCCAGCAGTACTAGCGGAGACTACAATGAGCAGTTCTTC
j_gene: TRBJ1-3; v_gene: TRBV4-1; d_gene: TRBD1; abundance: .; CDR3aa: CASSLRGGQGRNTIYF; CDR3nt: TGCGCCAGCAGCCTCCGTGGTGGACAGGGGAGAAACACCATATATTTT
j_gene: TRBJ1-4; v_gene: TRBV27; d_gene: .; abundance: .; CDR3aa: CASSLFHLQGSGNEKLFF; CDR3nt: TGTGCCAGCAGTTTATTTCACCTACAGGGCTCCGGTAATGAAAAACTGTTTTTT
j_gene: TRBJ2-1; v_gene: TRBV9; d_gene: TRBD2; abundance: .; CDR3aa: CASSSRLAGEPYNEQFF; CDR3nt: TGTGCCAGCAGCAGTCGACTAGCGGGAGAACCTTACAATGAGCAGTTCTTC
j_gene: TRBJ1-2; v_gene: TRBV11-2; d_gene: .; abundance: .; CDR3aa: CASSLLRAGASYTF; CDR3nt: TGTGCCAGCAGCTTACTCAGGGCGGGGGCCAGCTACACCTTC
j_gene: TRBJ1-2; v_gene: TRBV19; d_gene: TRBD1; abundance: .; CDR3aa: CASSRDPRGSNYGYTF; CDR3nt: TGTGCCAGTAGTAGAGACCCCAGGGGGTCTAACTATGGCTACACCTTC
j_gene: TRBJ1-1; v_gene: TRBV10-1; d_gene: .; abundance: .; CDR3aa: CASSEGARTEAFF; CDR3nt: TGCGCCAGCAGTGAGGGGGCTAGGACTGAAGCTTTCTTT
j_gene: TRBJ2-1; v_gene: TRBV5-4; d_gene: TRBD2; abundance: .; CDR3aa: CASSLLTSGTNNEQFF; CDR3nt: TGTGCCAGCAGCTTGTTGACTAGCGGGACCAACAATGAGCAGTTCTTC
j_gene: TRBJ1-2; v_gene: TRBV5-1; d_gene: .; abundance: .; CDR3aa: CASSPGSLNYGYTF; CDR3nt: TGCGCCAGCAGCCCAGGCTCCCTTAACTATGGCTACACCTTC
j_gene: TRBJ1-1; v_gene: TRBV10-2; d_gene: .; abundance: .; CDR3aa: CASSDEGRQGATEAFF; CDR3nt: TGCGCCAGCAGTGATGAGGGTCGCCAGGGTGCCACTGAAGCTTTCTTT
j_gene: TRBJ1-6; v_gene: TRBV24-1; d_gene: .; abundance: .; CDR3aa: CATSDSRTAGSPLHF; CDR3nt: TGTGCCACCAGCGATTCCAGGACCGCGGGTTCACCCCTCCACTTT
j_gene: TRBJ2-4; v_gene: TRBV3-1/TRBV3-2; d_gene: .; abundance: .; CDR3aa: CASSQDVEPLAKNIQYF; CDR3nt: TGTGCCAGCAGCCAAGATGTTGAGCCCCTAGCCAAAAACATTCAGTACTTC
j_gene: TRBJ2-4; v_gene: TRBV21-1; d_gene: .; abundance: .; CDR3aa: CASSDKGHLAKNIQYF; CDR3nt: TGTGCCAGCAGCGACAAGGGACATCTAGCCAAAAACATTCAGTACTTC
j_gene: TRBJ1-6; v_gene: TRBV18; d_gene: TRBD1; abundance: .; CDR3aa: CASSPRNRQGGSPLHF; CDR3nt: TGTGCCAGCTCACCACGTAATCGACAGGGCGGTTCACCCCTCCACTTT
j_gene: TRBJ1-6; v_gene: TRBV2; d_gene: .; abundance: .; CDR3aa: CASSEGPRLKSPLHF; CDR3nt: TGTGCCAGCAGTGAAGGGCCGCGCCTCAAGTCACCCCTCCACTTT
j_gene: TRBJ1-5; v_gene: TRBV28; d_gene: .; abundance: .; CDR3aa: CASRSAGSSNQPQHF; CDR3nt: TGTGCCAGCAGATCAGCAGGGTCGTCAAATCAGCCCCAGCATTTT
j_gene: TRBJ2-1; v_gene: TRBV24-1; d_gene: TRBD1; abundance: .; CDR3aa: CATQGGIGGNEQFF; CDR3nt: TGTGCCACCCAAGGGGGCATCGGTGGCAATGAGCAGTTCTTC
j_gene: TRBJ1-1; v_gene: TRBV2; d_gene: TRBD1; abundance: .; CDR3aa: CASRQGAGMNTEAFF; CDR3nt: TGTGCCAGCAGACAGGGGGCAGGGATGAACACTGAAGCTTTCTTT
j_gene: TRBJ2-2; v_gene: TRBV5-1; d_gene: .; abundance: .; CDR3aa: CASTRDNTGELFF; CDR3nt: TGCGCCAGCACCCGGGACAACACCGGGGAGCTGTTTTTT
j_gene: TRBJ2-2; v_gene: TRBV19; d_gene: TRBD1; abundance: .; CDR3aa: CASSSKPQGANGELFF; CDR3nt: TGTGCCAGTAGTTCCAAACCACAGGGGGCCAACGGGGAGCTGTTTTTT
j_gene: TRBJ1-2; v_gene: TRBV24-1; d_gene: .; abundance: .; CDR3aa: CATSDPKRDLNYGYTF; CDR3nt: TGTGCCACCAGTGACCCTAAGAGGGATTTAAACTATGGCTACACCTTC
j_gene: TRBJ2-7; v_gene: TRBV6-5; d_gene: TRBD1; abundance: .; CDR3aa: CASAAGGTGGHEQYF; CDR3nt: TGTGCCAGCGCCGCTGGGGGGACAGGGGGCCACGAGCAGTACTTC
j_gene: TRBJ1-1; v_gene: TRBV7-2; d_gene: TRBD1; abundance: .; CDR3aa: CASSFQMAGGVNTEAFF; CDR3nt: TGTGCCAGCAGCTTCCAGATGGCAGGGGGAGTGAACACTGAAGCTTTCTTT
j_gene: TRBJ1-1; v_gene: TRBV3-1/TRBV3-2; d_gene: .; abundance: .; CDR3aa: CASSQDAGLNTEAFF; CDR3nt: TGTGCCAGCAGCCAAGATGCAGGGCTGAACACTGAAGCTTTCTTT
j_gene: TRBJ2-2; v_gene: TRBV27; d_gene: TRBD1; abundance: .; CDR3aa: CASHLQGVNTGELFF; CDR3nt: TGTGCCAGCCACCTACAGGGGGTCAACACCGGGGAGCTGTTTTTT
j_gene: TRBJ2-1; v_gene: TRBV6-4; d_gene: TRBD1; abundance: .; CDR3aa: CASSDRGHNEQFF; CDR3nt: TGTGCCAGCAGTGACAGGGGGCACAATGAGCAGTTCTTC
j_gene: TRBJ1-2; v_gene: TRBV5-6; d_gene: .; abundance: few; CDR3aa: CASSPGTAPPVYGYTF; CDR3nt: TGTGCCAGCAGCCCGGGTACAGCCCCGCCGGTCTATGGCTACACCTTC
j_gene: TRBJ2-3; v_gene: TRBV2; d_gene: .; abundance: .; CDR3aa: CASSPGVQTDTQYF; CDR3nt: TGTGCCAGCAGTCCGGGGGTCCAGACAGATACGCAGTATTTT
j_gene: TRBJ1-6; v_gene: TRBV3-1/TRBV3-2; d_gene: .; abundance: .; CDR3aa: CASSQGSSGPGEAPLHF; CDR3nt: TGTGCCAGCAGCCAAGGTAGTTCCGGACCGGGGGAAGCACCCCTCCACTTT
j_gene: TRBJ1-2; v_gene: TRBV12-5; d_gene: .; abundance: .; CDR3aa: CASAPGLNYGYTF; CDR3nt: TGTGCTAGTGCGCCAGGGCTTAACTATGGCTACACCTTC
j_gene: TRBJ1-1; v_gene: TRBV12-3/TRBV12-4; d_gene: TRBD1; abundance: .; CDR3aa: CASSFRDSEAFF; CDR3nt: TGTGCCAGCAGTTTCAGGGACAGTGAAGCTTTCTTT
j_gene: TRBJ2-7; v_gene: TRBV6-5; d_gene: .; abundance: .; CDR3aa: CASSPLLIYEQYF; CDR3nt: TGTGCCAGCAGTCCTCTGCTAATCTACGAGCAGTACTTC
j_gene: TRBJ1-2; v_gene: TRBV15; d_gene: TRBD1; abundance: .; CDR3aa: CATSINRDRAGYTF; CDR3nt: TGTGCCACCAGCATAAACCGGGACAGGGCTGGCTACACCTTC
j_gene: TRBJ1-3; v_gene: TRBV11-2; d_gene: .; abundance: .; CDR3aa: CASSFTGPGGNTIYF; CDR3nt: TGTGCCAGCAGCTTTACAGGGCCGGGGGGAAACACCATATATTTT
j_gene: TRBJ1-2; v_gene: TRBV6-5; d_gene: .; abundance: .; CDR3aa: CASSSMGVGYGYTF; CDR3nt: TGTGCCAGCAGTAGCATGGGGGTGGGATATGGCTACACCTTC
j_gene: TRBJ1-2; v_gene: TRBV27; d_gene: TRBD1; abundance: .; CDR3aa: CASSPRVRGEVYTF; CDR3nt: TGTGCCAGCAGTCCGCGGGTCAGGGGGGAAGTCTACACCTTC
j_gene: TRBJ2-5; v_gene: TRBV14; d_gene: .; abundance: once; CDR3aa: CASSQVVGSTETQYF; CDR3nt: TGTGCCAGCAGCCAAGTTGTGGGTAGTACGGAGACCCAGTACTTC
j_gene: TRBJ1-2; v_gene: TRBV6-4; d_gene: .; abundance: .; CDR3aa: CASSLGQNGIFTF; CDR3nt: TGTGCCAGCAGCCTGGGACAAAACGGTATCTTCACCTTC
j_gene: TRBJ1-5; v_gene: TRBV28; d_gene: .; abundance: .; CDR3aa: CASSSLARGQPQHF; CDR3nt: TGTGCCAGCAGCAGCTTGGCGCGGGGCCAGCCCCAGCATTTT
j_gene: TRBJ1-3; v_gene: TRBV29-1; d_gene: .; abundance: once; CDR3aa: CSVGLSSGNTIYF; CDR3nt: TGCAGCGTTGGATTGAGCTCTGGAAACACCATATATTTT
j_gene: TRBJ2-5; v_gene: TRBV14; d_gene: .; abundance: few; CDR3aa: CASSQSGSQETQYF; CDR3nt: TGTGCCAGCAGCCAATCAGGGAGCCAAGAGACCCAGTACTTC